This T cell receptor beta chain was retrieved from a study of cytomegalovirus exposure and HLA in healthy donors. Across the whole study: Most donors, around 81% of approximately 400 genotyped, fell in the Caucasian-associated ancestry cluster.

About this clone: What it binds is not known.

The study, taken as a whole, reports: According to an earlier analysis, most TCR beta V segments yielded productive rearrangements about 87% or about 30% of the time. A missense variant in DCLRE1C was later tied to TCR beta V- and J-gene trimming. Reports credit the classifier with highly specific, highly sensitive diagnosis of cytomegalovirus status.

Both 60 Vbeta primers and 13 Jbeta primers went into the PCR. The protocol was immunoSEQ multiplex PCR, while the TCRdb copy is restricted to in-frame clones and leaves out a portion. The repertoire table contains about 150,000 clones. CDR3 length: 12 residues. In germline, CDR1 is SQVTM, CDR2 ANQGSEA. The V end lost 7 bases, the J end lost 2 bases, and 11 bases lay between the germline ends. The TCR comes from a woman aged 45-60 years in good health and CMV-seronegative. This rearrangement joins TRBV29-1 to TRBJ2-5; D is perhaps TRBD2 (6 bases). The sample consisted of PBMCs. Here the CDR3 reads CSGGKLQETQYF. The CDR3 nucleotides read TGCAGCGGCGGGAAACTTCAAGAGACCCAGTACTTC.